Following are 2 T cell receptor beta chains from one sample sequenced in a study of tumor and adjacent non-tumor tissue in lung cancer. RNA was extracted from bulk tissue without any cell sorting. Distant lung tissue was collected more than 3 cm away from the tumor edge. TCRbeta libraries were built with three rounds of nested PCR, modified from ARM-PCR. TCRdb re-called the multiplex PCR reads with MiXCR, one entry per CDR3 protein. The table shows 85,000 to 130,000 distinct CDR3 sequences, with less than 75% occurring only once. The sequenced sample was distant non-tumor lung tissue. The receptors shown here come from a man aged 30-40 years with non-small cell lung cancer.

Details on this clonotype: One junction end disagrees with the germline gene, perhaps due to a read error. The chain couples TRBV12-3 or TRBV12-4 to TRBJ1-2; D call uncertain. CDR3 length equals 14 residues. The CDR3 region has the DNA TGTGACAGCAGTACACTAGGCGGGTACTATGGCTACACCTTC. Residues: CDSSTLGGYYGYTF.

Comment on this clonotype: With a much larger clone just one base away, this may be a read error. The V call is TRBV5-5, the J call TRBJ1-5; no reliable D call. The CDR3 consists of 14 residues. CDR1 and CDR2 from the germline V gene are SGHKS and YYEKEE (reference sequence). The CDR3 reads CASSADLSIQPQHF. CDR3 in DNA: TGTGCCAGCAGCGCGGACCTTAGCATTCAGCCCCAGCATTTT.